This T cell receptor beta chain appears in the sequencing data of a study of blood T cell repertoires in COVID-19. Sequencing used immunoSEQ multiplex PCR; TCRdb keeps in-frame clones, though not all of them. The repertoire holds 35,000 to 45,000 clones, with roughly 73% as singletons. Sequencing input: peripheral blood. The sequence was obtained from a man aged 60-69 years with acute or convalescent COVID-19.

This CDR3 is CASSAAGQVRTDTQYF. As DNA, the CDR3 is TGTGCCAGCAGCGCCGCGGGACAGGTTCGCACAGATACGCAGTATTTT. V gene TRBV11-2 combines with J gene TRBJ2-3, with TRBD1 matching 8 bases. This CDR3 is 16 amino acids long. In germline, CDR1 is SGHAT, CDR2 FQNNGV. V was pared by 5 bases and J by 1 base, with 8 bases of the junction left unmatched.